This T cell receptor (beta chain) came from a study of T cells in Graves' hyperthyroidism and ophthalmopathy. Study-level results: In the blood, most expanded thyroid clonotypes above 0.001 appeared as well.

From germline, CDR1 is LNHDA and CDR2 SQIVND (reference sequence). J gave up 5 bases and V 5 bases, and 7 bases lay outside the gene matches. The CDR3 is 15 amino acids. It was RNA transcripts that yielded the amplified TCR beta CDR3 regions. HTBI primers were employed in a first-round RT-PCR of the TCR CDR3. TCRdb re-analysed the multiplex PCR reads in MiXCR, keeping a single row per CDR3 protein. The sample contains about 840,000 distinct CDR3 sequences, about 38% of which appear only once. As concerns this clonotype: Antigen: not known. Possible read error: a much larger clone is one base away.

V and J are TRBV19 and TRBJ1-5; TRBD1 aligns across 9 bases. What was sequenced was blood. The receptor's source is a man aged 18 to 30 with Graves' hyperthyroidism. The CDR3 sequence is CASSATGGEYQPQHF. CDR3 bases: TGTGCCAGTAGTGCCACAGGGGGCGAATATCAGCCCCAGCATTTT.